One sample yielded the 24 T cell receptor beta chains listed below, sequenced in a study of monozygotic twins with inflammatory bowel disease. With the 5' RACE reads reprocessed, TCRdb shows one record per CDR3 protein and no DNA. The sample table includes about 210,000 distinct CDR3 sequences. The sample comprised blood. These receptors all come from a human donor with ulcerative colitis or Crohn's disease, or a healthy co-twin of an affected twin (not recorded which).

The chain combines TRBV11-1 with TRBJ2-5; TCRdb outputs TRBD2, but without DNA this stays unchecked. Germline assignment: CDR1 SGHAT and CDR2 FQDESV (reference sequence). The CDR3 loop spans 18 amino acids. The CDR3 protein is CASSHSGLGGVGTETQYF.

CDR3 sequence: CATFASNTGELFF. The chain combines TRBV28 with TRBJ2-2. Germline loops: CDR1 MDHEN, CDR2 SYDVKM. CDR3 length: 13 residues.

The chain combines TRBV29-1 with TRBJ1-2. Looked up from germline, CDR1 is SQVTM and CDR2 is ANQGSEA. This CDR3 spans 14 amino acids. CDR3: CSVEDLGRGGGYTF. The full variable domain, its missing parts supplied by reference TRBV29-1 and TRBJ1-2, is SAVISQKPSRDICQRGTSLTIQCQVDSQVTMMFWYRQQPGQSLTLIATANQGSEATYESGFVIDKFPISRPNLTFSTLTVSNMSPEDSSIYLCSVEDLGRGGGYTFGSGTRLTVV.

The chain combines TRBV19 with TRBJ2-2; the TCRdb call, TRBD2, lacks DNA for checking. Germline V gene lookup returns CDR1 LNHDA and CDR2 SQIVND (reference sequence). The CDR3 loop spans 14 amino acids. CDR3 sequence: CASGAGAGTGELFF.

The rearrangement joins TRBV6-1 to TRBJ2-7. Germline CDR1 is MNHNS and CDR2 is SASEGT. CDR3 length: 16 amino acids. The CDR3 sequence: CASSDRLRQTSYEQYF.

V is TRBV5-1 and J is TRBJ2-2; TCRdb names TRBD2, which stays unverified in the absence of DNA. There are 17 residues in the CDR3. Germline values: CDR1 SGHRS, CDR2 YFSETQ. CDR3 protein: CASSLSTSGVRGTELFF.

V is TRBV19 and J is TRBJ1-5; there is no DNA to check the TCRdb D call of TRBD1. In germline, CDR1 is LNHDA, CDR2 SQIVND (reference sequence). CDR3 length equals 15 residues. This CDR3 is CASSPGQGRYQPQHF.

The chain joins TRBV15 to TRBJ1-4; there is no DNA to check the TCRdb D call of TRBD1. CDR3 length: 16 amino acids. Germline V gene lookup returns CDR1 LNHNV and CDR2 YYDKDF (reference sequence). The CDR3 reads CATSRKGFATNEKLFF.

J is TRBJ2-7 and V is TRBV2; the D call of TRBD1 rests on TCRdb alone, since no DNA is present to check it. There are 14 residues in the CDR3. Germline CDR1 and CDR2: SNHLY and FYNNEI. The CDR3 here is CASNRDASPPPEYF.

V and J are TRBV30 and TRBJ2-5; the D call from TCRdb, TRBD1, cannot be confirmed without DNA. The CDR3 covers 15 residues. Germline CDR1 reads GTSNPN; CDR2 reads SVGIG (reference sequence). This chain's CDR3 is CAWSVTQPGRETQYF.

This clonotype is labeled medium-sized based on frequency. The V gene is TRBV5-6, the J gene TRBJ1-1. The CDR3 has 18 residues. CDR1 and CDR2 from the germline V gene are SGHDT and YYEEEE. The CDR3 loop is CASSSGNLLLVMNTEAFF.

This CDR3 is CASSALRRTGPRENTEAFF. This rearrangement joins TRBV9 to TRBJ1-1; with no DNA, the TCRdb D assignment of TRBD1 cannot be verified. The CDR3 totals 19 residues. Germline CDR1 is SGDLS and CDR2 is YYNGEE.

V is TRBV5-1 and J is TRBJ2-7; the TRBD1 assignment by TCRdb is unverifiable without DNA. The V gene's germline CDR1 is SGHRS and CDR2 YFSETQ. The CDR3 extends over 15 amino acids. CDR3 sequence: CASSLAVGGPYEQYF.

The V call is TRBV11-2, the J call TRBJ2-2; TCRdb's assignment of TRBD1 cannot be checked, as there is no DNA. The CDR3 spans 16 residues. The V gene's germline CDR1 is SGHAT and CDR2 FQNNGV. The CDR3 loop is CASSPRQGTNTGELFF.

The chain carries TRBV24-1 and TRBJ2-7; TCRdb's D call, TRBD2, is unchecked because there is no DNA. Germline CDR1 KGHDR, CDR2 SFDVKD. This CDR3 is 18 amino acids long. The CDR3 spells CATSGGTSGSGLLYEQYF.

The rearrangement joins TRBV12-3 or TRBV12-4 to TRBJ1-1; TCRdb's D gene call, TRBD1, goes unchecked for lack of DNA. CDR3 length equals 14 residues. The CDR3 sequence: CASSAGPPNTEAFF.

The chain uses TRBV9 and TRBJ2-3; TCRdb proposes TRBD1, but this gene call is untestable without DNA. Germline lookup yields CDR1 SGDLS and CDR2 YYNGEE. This CDR3 contains 14 residues. CDR3 residues: CASSGDGNLDTQYF. Full variable domain (rest looked up from reference TRBV9 and TRBJ2-3): DSGVTQTPKHLITATGQRVTLRCSPRSGDLSVYWYQQSLDQGLQFLIQYYNGEERAKGNILERFSAQQFPDLHSELNLSSLELGDSALYFCASSGDGNLDTQYFGPGTRLTVL.

The chain is built from TRBV12-3 or TRBV12-4 and TRBJ1-2; the TRBD1 assignment by TCRdb is unverifiable without DNA. The CDR3 runs 12 residues. CDR3 loop: CASSPGDYGYTF.

The J gene is TRBJ2-1, the V gene TRBV7-2; TCRdb's D call of TRBD2 is untestable without DNA. Germline V lookup: CDR1 SGHTA, CDR2 FQGNSA. The CDR3 runs to 15 residues. The CDR3 region is CASSPPERRYGEQFF.

The chain has TRBV7-3 and TRBJ2-3. The CDR3 consists of 15 residues. Germline V gene sequence: CDR1 SGHTA, CDR2 FQGTGA. The CDR3 region is CASSLTSQLTDTQYF. The complete variable domain, with remaining parts taken from reference TRBV7-3 and TRBJ2-3, reads GAGVSQTPSNKVTEKGKYVELRCDPISGHTALYWYRQSLGQGPEFLIYFQGTGAADDSGLPNDRFFAVRPEGSVSTLKIQRTERGDSAVYLCASSLTSQLTDTQYFGPGTRLTVL.

The chain is built from TRBV9 and TRBJ2-1; the D call from TCRdb, TRBD1, cannot be confirmed without DNA. Germline CDR1 and CDR2: SGDLS and YYNGEE. The CDR3 is 16 amino acids. CDR3 sequence reads: CASSPGGGGYYNEQFF.

The rearrangement joins TRBV6-5 to TRBJ2-1; TCRdb calls TRBD2, which cannot be checked without DNA. CDR1 is MNHEY, CDR2 SVGAGI, per germline. This CDR3 spans 15 amino acids. The CDR3 loop is CASSLAASSYNEQFF.

This rearrangement joins TRBV5-6 to TRBJ2-1; the TCRdb call, TRBD1, lacks DNA for checking. Germline CDR1 SGHDT, CDR2 YYEEEE. The CDR3 is 13 amino acids. Here the CDR3 reads CASISTGGYEQFF.

The chain has TRBV12-3 or TRBV12-4 and TRBJ2-3; TCRdb indicates TRBD2, and absent DNA this call remains unverified. The CDR3 covers 17 residues. The CDR3 spells CASSLEGVAGEADTQYF.